One sample yielded the 6 T cell receptor beta chains listed below, sequenced in a study of identical twins. TCRdb re-derived calls from the 5' RACE reads in MiXCR, one entry per CDR3 protein. The profile shows hundreds of thousands of distinct CDR3 sequences, approximately 13% of them singletons. The same data also contributed to another study, on yellow fever vaccine responses in identical twins.

The sample consisted of PBMCs. Source of these receptors: a woman aged 18-29 years in good health.

In this sample, this clonotype turned up many times. The chain joins TRBV28 to TRBJ1-5; D is possibly TRBD1 (5 bases). Per germline, CDR1 MDHEN and CDR2 SYDVKM. This CDR3 spans 14 amino acids. Trimming removed 4 bases at V and 7 bases at J, with 14 bases between. The CDR3 sequence: CASSSRRVLQPQHF. CDR3 coding DNA: TGTGCCAGCAGTTCCCGCAGGGTACTCCAGCCCCAGCATTTT.

The chain couples TRBV5-1 to TRBJ2-7; D not certain. The V end was cut by 0 bases, the J end by 7 bases, with 14 bases between. The CDR3 extends over 14 amino acids. Germline CDR1 is SGHRS and CDR2 is YFSETQ. The CDR3 nucleotides read TGCGCCAGCAGCTTGGACAGTAGGGTTCGGGAGCAGTACTTC. Translating gives CASSLDSRVREQYF.

Concerning this clonotype itself: This may come from a read error, since a much larger clone is one base off. V is TRBV2 and J is TRBJ2-3, with 7 bases that match TRBD1. This CDR3 has 18 amino acids. The germline V gene has CDR1 SNHLY and CDR2 FYNNEI. CDR3 in amino acids: CARSANIGTALRTDTQYF. The CDR3 nucleotides are TGTGCCCGCAGTGCTAACATCGGGACAGCTCTCCGCACAGATACGCAGTATTTT.

The rearrangement uses TRBV7-8 and TRBJ2-5; 12 bases map to TRBD2. Germline loops: CDR1 SGHVS, CDR2 FQNEAQ. This CDR3 contains 16 residues. Germline trimming cut 4 bases from V and 5 bases from J; bases unmatched to any gene: 8. CDR3 region: CASSSQTSGSGETQYF. CDR3 nucleotides: TGTGCCAGCAGCTCTCAGACTAGCGGGAGCGGGGAGACCCAGTACTTC. Full variable domain (remainder filled in from reference TRBV7-8 and TRBJ2-5): GAGVSQSPRYKVAKRGQDVALRCDPISGHVSLFWYQQALGQGPEFLTYFQNEAQLDKSGLPSDRFFAERPEGSVSTLKIQRTQQEDSAVYLCASSSQTSGSGETQYFGPGTRLLVL.

This clonotype occurred many times. V gene TRBV5-1 combines with J gene TRBJ2-7; D possibly corresponds to TRBD1 (6 bases). CDR1 is SGHRS, CDR2 YFSETQ, per germline. V was clipped by 1 base and J by 0 bases, with 11 bases between them. CDR3 length: 15 amino acids. CDR3 sequence: CASSLNGQSSYEQYF. The CDR3 nucleotides are TGCGCCAGCAGCTTGAACGGACAGAGCTCCTACGAGCAGTACTTC. The entire variable domain, with the rest obtained from reference TRBV5-1 and TRBJ2-7, is as follows: KAGVTQTPRYLIKTRGQQVTLSCSPISGHRSVSWYQQTPGQGLQFLFEYFSETQRNKGNFPGRFSGRQFSNSRSEMNVSTLELGDSALYLCASSLNGQSSYEQYFGPGTRLTVT.

In its sample, this clonotype was seen a few times. The chain carries TRBV3-1 and TRBJ1-1, with D hard to call. The ends were cut back, 1 base at V and 5 bases at J, with 8 bases in the middle. CDR3 length: 13 amino acids. From germline, CDR1 is LGHDT and CDR2 YNNKEL (reference sequence). The CDR3 DNA follows: TGTGCCAGCAGCCAAGGAGACGGGACTGAAGCTTTCTTT. Residues: CASSQGDGTEAFF.